This T cell receptor beta chain came from a study of T cell changes during pregnancy in multiple sclerosis. Method: immunoSEQ multiplex PCR; TCRdb's copy keeps in-frame clones and lacks some. Of about 40,000 clones listed, approximately 91% are singletons. Germline CDR1 is MNHNS and CDR2 is SASEGT. V shed 2 bases and J shed 0 bases, with 11 bases lying between them. The CDR3 length is 16 residues. The chain joins TRBV6-1 to TRBJ2-4; no reliable D call. The receptor was isolated from a female donor with multiple sclerosis, enrolled in a pregnancy study. The material sequenced was PBMCs (not recorded whether the cells were cultured). Written as DNA, the CDR3 is TGTGCCAGCAGTGAACAATTCCAGATAGCCAAAAACATTCAGTACTTC. Its translation: CASSEQFQIAKNIQYF.